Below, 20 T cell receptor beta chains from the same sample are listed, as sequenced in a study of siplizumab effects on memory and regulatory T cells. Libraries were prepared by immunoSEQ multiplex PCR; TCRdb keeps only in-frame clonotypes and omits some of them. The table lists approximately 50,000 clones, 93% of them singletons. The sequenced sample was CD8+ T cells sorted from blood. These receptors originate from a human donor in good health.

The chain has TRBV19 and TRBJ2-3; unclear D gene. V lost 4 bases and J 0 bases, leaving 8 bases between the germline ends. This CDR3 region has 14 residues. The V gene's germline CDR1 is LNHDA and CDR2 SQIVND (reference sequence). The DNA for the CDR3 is TGTGCCAGTAGTACTGTTGGAAGCACAGATACGCAGTATTTT. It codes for CASSTVGSTDTQYF.

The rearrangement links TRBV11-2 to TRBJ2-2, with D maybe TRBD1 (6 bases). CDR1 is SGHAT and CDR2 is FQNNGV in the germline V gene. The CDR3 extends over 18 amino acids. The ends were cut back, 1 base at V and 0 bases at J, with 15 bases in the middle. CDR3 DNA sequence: TGTGCCAGCAGCTTAGGCCCGGGACACCCCGCGAACACCGGGGAGCTGTTTTTT. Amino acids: CASSLGPGHPANTGELFF.

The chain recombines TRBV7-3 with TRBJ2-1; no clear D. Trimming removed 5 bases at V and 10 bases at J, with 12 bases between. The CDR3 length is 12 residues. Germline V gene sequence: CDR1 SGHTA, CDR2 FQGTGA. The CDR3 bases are TGTGCCAGCAGCGTGAGGCCCGGAGAGCAGTTCTTC. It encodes CASSVRPGEQFF.

The CDR3 loop is CASSLDRPLNSGANVLTF. As DNA, the CDR3 is TGTGCCAGCAGCTTAGATAGGCCTCTCAACTCTGGGGCCAACGTCCTGACTTTC. The genes are TRBV5-8 and TRBJ2-6; D call uncertain. From germline, CDR1 is SGHTS and CDR2 YDEGEE. This CDR3 is 18 amino acids long. Trimming shortened V by 2 bases and J by 0 bases, and 15 bases separated the two germline ends. The full variable domain, in which reference TRBV5-8 and TRBJ2-6 provide the parts outside the CDR3, is EAGVTQSPTHLIKTRGQQATLRCSPISGHTSVYWYQQALGLGLQFLLWYDEGEERNRGNFPPRFSGRQFPNYSSELNVNALELEDSALYLCASSLDRPLNSGANVLTFGAGSRLTVL.

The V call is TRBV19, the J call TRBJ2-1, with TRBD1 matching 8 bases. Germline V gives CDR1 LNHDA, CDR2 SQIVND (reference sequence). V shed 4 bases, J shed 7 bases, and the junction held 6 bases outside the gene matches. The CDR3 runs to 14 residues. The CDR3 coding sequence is TGTGCCAGTAGTACAGGGGGCGTTGGGAATGAGCAGTTCTTC. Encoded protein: CASSTGGVGNEQFF.

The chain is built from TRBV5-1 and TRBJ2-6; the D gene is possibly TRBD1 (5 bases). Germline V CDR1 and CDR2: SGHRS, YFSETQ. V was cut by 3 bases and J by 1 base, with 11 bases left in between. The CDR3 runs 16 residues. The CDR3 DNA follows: TGCGCCAGCAGCTATACTCAGGGTTCTGGGGCCAACGTCCTGACTTTC. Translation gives CASSYTQGSGANVLTF.

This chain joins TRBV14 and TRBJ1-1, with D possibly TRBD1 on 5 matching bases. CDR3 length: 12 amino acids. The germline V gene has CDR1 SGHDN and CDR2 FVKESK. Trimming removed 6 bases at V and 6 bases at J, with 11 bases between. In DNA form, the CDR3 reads TGTGCCAGCAGGAGTGGGGGTCCTGAAGCTTTCTTT. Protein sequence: CASRSGGPEAFF.

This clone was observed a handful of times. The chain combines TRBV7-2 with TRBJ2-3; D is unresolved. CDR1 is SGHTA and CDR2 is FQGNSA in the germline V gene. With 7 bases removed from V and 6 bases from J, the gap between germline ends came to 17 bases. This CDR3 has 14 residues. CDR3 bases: TGTGCCAGCACCCCGGAAATATTTTTGGATACGCAGTATTTT. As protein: CASTPEIFLDTQYF.

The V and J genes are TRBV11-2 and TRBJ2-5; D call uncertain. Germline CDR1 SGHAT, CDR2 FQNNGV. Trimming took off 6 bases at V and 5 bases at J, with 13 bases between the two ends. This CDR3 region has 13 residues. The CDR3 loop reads CASRDAAWETQYF. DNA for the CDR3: TGTGCCAGCAGGGATGCCGCTTGGGAGACCCAGTACTTC.

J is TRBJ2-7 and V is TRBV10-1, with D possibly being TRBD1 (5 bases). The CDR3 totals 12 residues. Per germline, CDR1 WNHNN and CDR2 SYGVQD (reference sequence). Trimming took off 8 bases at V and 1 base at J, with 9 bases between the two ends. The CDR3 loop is CASSDSSYEQYF. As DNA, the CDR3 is TGCGCCAGCTCCGACAGTTCCTACGAGCAGTACTTC.

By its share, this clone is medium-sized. The CDR3 sequence: CASSQGYSNQPQHF. CDR3 coding DNA: TGCGCCAGCAGCCAGGGCTATAGCAATCAGCCCCAGCATTTT. This chain links TRBV4-1 with TRBJ1-5; D not certain. Between the trimmed V and J ends, which lost 3 bases and 0 bases, there was a span of 6 bases. The CDR3 covers 14 residues. Germline CDR1 MGHRA, CDR2 YSYEKL.

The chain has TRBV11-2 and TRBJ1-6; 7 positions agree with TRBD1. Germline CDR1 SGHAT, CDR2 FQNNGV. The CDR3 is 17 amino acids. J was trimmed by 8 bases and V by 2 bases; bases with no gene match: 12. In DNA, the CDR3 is TGTGCCAGCAGCTTATTTTACGGGACAGCTTCAGATTCACCCCTCCACTTT. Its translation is CASSLFYGTASDSPLHF. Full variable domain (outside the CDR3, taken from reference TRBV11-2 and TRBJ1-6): EAGVAQSPRYKIIEKRQSVAFWCNPISGHATLYWYQQILGQGPKLLIQFQNNGVVDDSQLPKDRFSAERLKGVDSTLKIQPAKLEDSAVYLCASSLFYGTASDSPLHFGNGTRLTVT.

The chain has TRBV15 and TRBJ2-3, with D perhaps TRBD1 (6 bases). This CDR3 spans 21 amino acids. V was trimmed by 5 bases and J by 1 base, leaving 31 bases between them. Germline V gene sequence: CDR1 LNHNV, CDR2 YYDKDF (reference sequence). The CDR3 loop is CATSDATYRAPNIPRTDTQYF. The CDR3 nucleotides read TGTGCCACCAGCGACGCTACATACAGGGCTCCTAATATCCCCCGCACAGATACGCAGTATTTT. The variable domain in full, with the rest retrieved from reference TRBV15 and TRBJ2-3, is DAMVIQNPRYQVTQFGKPVTLSCSQTLNHNVMYWYQQKSSQAPKLLFHYYDKDFNNEADTPDNFQSRRPNTSFCFLDIRSPGLGDTAMYLCATSDATYRAPNIPRTDTQYFGPGTRLTVL.

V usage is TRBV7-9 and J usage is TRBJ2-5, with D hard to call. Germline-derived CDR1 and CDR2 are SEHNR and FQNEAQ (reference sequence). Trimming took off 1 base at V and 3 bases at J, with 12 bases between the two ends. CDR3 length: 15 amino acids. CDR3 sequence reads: CASSLDTVEEETQYF. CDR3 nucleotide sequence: TGTGCCAGCAGCTTAGATACCGTTGAAGAAGAGACCCAGTACTTC.

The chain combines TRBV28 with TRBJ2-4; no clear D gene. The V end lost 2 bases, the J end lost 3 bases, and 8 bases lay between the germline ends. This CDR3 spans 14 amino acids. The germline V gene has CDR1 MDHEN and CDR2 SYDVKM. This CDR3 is CASSLRLSKNIQYF. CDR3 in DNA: TGTGCCAGCAGTTTAAGGCTTAGCAAAAACATTCAGTACTTC. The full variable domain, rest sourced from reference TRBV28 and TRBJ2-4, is DVKVTQSSRYLVKRTGEKVFLECVQDMDHENMFWYRQDPGLGLRLIYFSYDVKMKEKGDIPEGYSVSREKKERFSLILESASTNQTSMYLCASSLRLSKNIQYFGAGTRLSVL.

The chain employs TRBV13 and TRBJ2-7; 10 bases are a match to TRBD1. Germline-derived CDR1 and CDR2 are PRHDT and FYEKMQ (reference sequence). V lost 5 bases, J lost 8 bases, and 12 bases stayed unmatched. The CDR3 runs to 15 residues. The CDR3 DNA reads TGTGCCAGCAGCAACCGGGACAGGGGCGTTCTTAAGCAGTACTTC. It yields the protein CASSNRDRGVLKQYF.

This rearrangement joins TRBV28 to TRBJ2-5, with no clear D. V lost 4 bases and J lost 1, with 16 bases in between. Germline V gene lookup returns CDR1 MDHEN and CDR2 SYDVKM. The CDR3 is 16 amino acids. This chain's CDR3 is CASSYRLGRAQETQYF. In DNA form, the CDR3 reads TGTGCCAGCAGTTACCGACTGGGCCGAGCCCAAGAGACCCAGTACTTC.

CDR3 sequence: CASRREWTVADTQYF. The CDR3 bases are TGCGCCAGCAGACGAGAGTGGACAGTAGCAGATACGCAGTATTTT. V and J are TRBV4-1 and TRBJ2-3; D is possibly TRBD1 (6 bases). The V and J ends lost 6 bases and 4 bases respectively, with 17 bases between them. In germline, CDR1 is MGHRA, CDR2 YSYEKL. This CDR3 has 15 amino acids.

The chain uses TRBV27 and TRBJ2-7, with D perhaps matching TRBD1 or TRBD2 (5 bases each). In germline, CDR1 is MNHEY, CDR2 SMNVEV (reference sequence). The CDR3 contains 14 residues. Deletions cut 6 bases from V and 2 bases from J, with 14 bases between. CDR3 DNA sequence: TGTGCCAGCAGCCCACCCCAGGGACCCTACGAGCAGTACTTC. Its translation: CASSPPQGPYEQYF.

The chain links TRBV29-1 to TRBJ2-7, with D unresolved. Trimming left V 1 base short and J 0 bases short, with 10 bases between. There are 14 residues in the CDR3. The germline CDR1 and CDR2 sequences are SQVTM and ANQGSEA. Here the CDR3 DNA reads TGCAGCGTTGAAGGAACAGCCAGCTCCTACGAGCAGTACTTC. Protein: CSVEGTASSYEQYF.